The 9 T cell receptor beta chains below all came from one sample that was sequenced in a study of T-cell memory formation after mild COVID-19. One entry per CDR3 protein results from TCRdb running MiXCR on the 5' RACE reads. The data contain about 110,000 distinct CDR3 sequences, 15% to 20% of them singletons. The sample taken for sequencing was PBMCs or a T cell subset sorted from them (not recorded which). The receptors shown here come from a young man who had mild COVID-19 (a few samples of this study predate the infection). Cell type and time point are not known.

This clonotype appeared a few times. The chain recombines TRBV18 with TRBJ1-6; no definite D call. Germline values: CDR1 KGHSH, CDR2 LQKENI. With 3 bases removed from V and 6 bases from J, the gap between germline ends came to 12 bases. The CDR3 runs to 15 residues. CDR3 nucleotide sequence: TGTGCCAGCTCACCGGACCGTGGACCTAATTCACCCCTCCACTTT. The encoded protein is CASSPDRGPNSPLHF.

This clonotype appeared many times. The chain has TRBV27 and TRBJ2-7; 9 nucleotides align to TRBD2. V was clipped by 10 bases and J by 7 bases; unmatched bases: 20. Per germline, CDR1 MNHEY and CDR2 SMNVEV (reference sequence). The CDR3 totals 16 residues. As DNA, the CDR3 is TGTGCCACCACGGCGGGGGGGCCCAGCGGTTACGAAGAGCAGTACTTC. It is translated as CATTAGGPSGYEEQYF.

There are a few counts of this clonotype. The chain combines TRBV11-1 with TRBJ1-2; D not certain. CDR1 is SGHAT, CDR2 FQDESV, per germline (reference sequence). Deletions cut 5 bases from V and 2 bases from J, with 15 bases between. The CDR3 consists of 15 residues. DNA for the CDR3: TGTGCCAGCAGCGCGAGGTCACTGGGGAACTATGGCTACACCTTC. It specifies CASSARSLGNYGYTF.

This clonotype was observed a few times. The chain is built from TRBV20-1 and TRBJ2-5, with D perhaps TRBD1 or TRBD2 (5 bases each). V shed 4 bases and J shed 1 base, with 16 bases lying between them. The CDR3 contains 15 residues. From germline, CDR1 is DFQATT and CDR2 SNEGSKA (reference sequence). The CDR3, as DNA: TGCAGTGCTATGTTGTCCGGGACCTTCCAAGAGACCCAGTACTTC. It encodes CSAMLSGTFQETQYF.

This clonotype was counted a few times. The chain carries TRBV20-1 and TRBJ2-6, with 10 nucleotides matching TRBD1. Germline assignment: CDR1 DFQATT and CDR2 SNEGSKA (reference sequence). V trimming: 5 bases; J trimming: 2 bases; junction bases outside the gene matches: 6. The length of the CDR3 is 16 residues. This CDR3 reads CSALEGQGTGANVLTF. The CDR3 region has the DNA TGCAGTGCTCTCGAGGGACAGGGGACTGGGGCCAACGTCCTGACTTTC.

The rearrangement links TRBV6-1 to TRBJ2-1; the D gene is possibly TRBD2 (6 bases). Germline assignment: CDR1 MNHNS and CDR2 SASEGT. The length of the CDR3 is 16 residues. The V end lost 6 bases, the J end lost 1 base, and 16 bases lay between the germline ends. Here the CDR3 reads CASRPLAGRSYNEQFF. For the CDR3, the DNA is TGTGCCAGCAGACCCCTTGCGGGGCGTTCCTACAATGAGCAGTTCTTC.

The table lists this clonotype with a few counts. The chain uses TRBV7-3 and TRBJ2-7; 8 nucleotides align to TRBD1. This CDR3 has 13 residues. CDR1 SGHTA and CDR2 FQGTGA come from the germline V gene. V lost 4 bases, J lost 5 bases, and 4 bases stayed unmatched. The CDR3 DNA follows: TGTGCCAGCAGCTGGACAGGGCGGGACGAGCAGTACTTC. Its protein product is CASSWTGRDEQYF.

The chain combines TRBV6-5 with TRBJ2-1, with TRBD1 matching 9 bases. V was clipped by 3 bases and J by 3 bases; unmatched bases: 3. CDR1 and CDR2 (germline): MNHEY, SVGAGI. The CDR3 runs 15 residues. The CDR3 region has the DNA TGTGCCAGCAGTTATACAGGGGGCGTCTACAATGAGCAGTTCTTC. Amino acids: CASSYTGGVYNEQFF.

The rearrangement uses TRBV6-6 and TRBJ1-6, with TRBD1 matching 8 bases. The CDR3 contains 14 residues. Germline CDR1 and CDR2: MNHNY and SVGAGI (reference sequence). J was trimmed by 8 bases and V by 6 bases; bases with no gene match: 6. The CDR3 DNA reads TGTGCCAGCAGCACACAGGGGGATGATTCACCCCTCCACTTT. Translation: CASSTQGDDSPLHF.